This TCR beta chain derives from a study of T cell repertoires in cytomegalovirus infection. Looking at the study overall: Both recently identified HLA-C-restricted and well-studied HLA-B-restricted CMV epitopes were used in the study. TCR beta signatures that were public indicated CMV infection and matching HLA type.

General study points: Frequencies of public TCR beta families were cumulated, and this identified carriers of CMV plus the relevant HLA. In two of eight donors, the top clonotype was HLA-C-restricted CMV-specific.

TCRdb itself ran the reads through MiXCR, one entry per CDR3 protein. This table has under 850,000 distinct CDR3 sequences, around 30% appearing once. With respect to this clonotype: Its antigen remains unidentified.

CDR3 length: 14 residues. Germline V gives CDR1 DFQATT, CDR2 SNEGSKA (reference sequence). With 0 bases removed from V and 0 bases from J, the gap between germline ends came to 6 bases. The rearrangement links TRBV20-1 to TRBJ1-3, with no clear D. This material consisted of cultured PBMCs, taken from culture after CMV antigen stimulation. The receptor comes from a human donor in good health (CMV status not recorded). Some clones in this sample may be carry-over from other donors' samples. The CDR3 is CSARDHTSGNTIYF. In DNA form, the CDR3 reads TGCAGTGCTAGAGATCACACCTCTGGAAACACCATATATTTT.